A single sample is the source of the 29 T cell receptor beta chains below, sequenced in a study of cytomegalovirus exposure and HLA in healthy donors. In the PCR, 60 Vbeta and 13 Jbeta primers were used. Assay used: immunoSEQ multiplex PCR; TCRdb lists only in-frame clones, some missing. The sample holds 90,000 to 130,000 clones, over 60% seen once. What was sequenced was PBMCs. These receptors all come from a woman aged 18-35 years in good health and CMV-seropositive.

The rearrangement uses TRBV5-1 and TRBJ2-7, with 8 nucleotides matching TRBD2. The CDR3 has 16 residues. Trimming cost V 4 bases and J 0 bases; bases outside gene matches: 9. Germline V gene sequence: CDR1 SGHRS, CDR2 YFSETQ. CDR3 sequence: CASSAATSVSSYEQYF. The CDR3 nucleotides are TGCGCCAGCAGCGCCGCGACTAGCGTTTCCTCCTACGAGCAGTACTTC.

The chain recombines TRBV29-1 with TRBJ2-2, with 12 bases matching TRBD2. In germline, CDR1 is SQVTM, CDR2 ANQGSEA. The CDR3 sequence is 15 residues long. The ends lost 6 bases at V and 6 bases at J; junction bases unmatched: 8. Here the CDR3 DNA reads TGCAGCGTGGATACTAGCGGGAGGTGGGCCGGGGAGCTGTTTTTT. It translates to CSVDTSGRWAGELFF.

This clone was observed a single time. The V and J genes are TRBV12-5 and TRBJ2-7; TRBD2 might be the D (5 bases). The CDR3 covers 13 residues. V shed 0 bases and J shed 3 bases, with 6 bases lying between them. Germline CDR1 is LGHNT and CDR2 is FRNRAP. The DNA of the CDR3 is TGTGCTAGTGGTTTGGTACTAGGCTACGAGCAGTACTTC. It specifies CASGLVLGYEQYF.

This chain links TRBV28 with TRBJ1-1; D remains unclear. This CDR3 is 13 amino acids long. Germline V lookup: CDR1 MDHEN, CDR2 SYDVKM. Trimming cost V 7 bases and J 5 bases, with 14 bases left between them. The CDR3 reads CASKLKGGTEAFF. The CDR3, as DNA: TGTGCCAGCAAACTCAAGGGAGGTACTGAAGCTTTCTTT.

This clone was counted once. The V and J genes are TRBV27 and TRBJ2-7; no firm D call. Germline CDR1 reads MNHEY; CDR2 reads SMNVEV (reference sequence). The V end lost 3 bases, the J end lost 3 bases, and 9 bases lay between the germline ends. The CDR3 covers 13 residues. This CDR3 is CASSLSAVYEQYF. In nucleotides, the CDR3 is TGTGCCAGCAGTTTGAGCGCAGTCTACGAGCAGTACTTC.

This chain's CDR3 is CASSDRGKHYNEQFF. CDR3 DNA sequence: TGTGCCAGTAGCGATAGGGGGAAACATTACAATGAGCAGTTCTTC. V gene TRBV19 combines with J gene TRBJ2-1; a weak D match, TRBD1 (6 bases). The CDR3 spans 15 residues. Germline loops: CDR1 LNHDA, CDR2 SQIVND (reference sequence). With 6 bases removed from V and 4 bases from J, the gap between germline ends came to 16 bases. Full variable domain (remainder filled in from reference TRBV19 and TRBJ2-1): DGGITQSPKYLFRKEGQNVTLSCEQNLNHDAMYWYRQDPGQGLRLIYYSQIVNDFQKGDIAEGYSVSREKKESFPLTVTSAQKNPTAFYLCASSDRGKHYNEQFFGPGTRLTVL.

This chain joins TRBV30 and TRBJ1-1, with a tentative D call TRBD1 (5 bases). The CDR3 is 12 amino acids. V gave up 2 bases and J gave up 10 bases, with 14 bases separating them. The germline gives CDR1 GTSNPN, CDR2 SVGIG (reference sequence). The CDR3: CAWSPRGTLAFF. CDR3 sequence (DNA): TGTGCCTGGAGTCCGCGGGGGACTTTAGCTTTCTTT.

The rearrangement joins TRBV19 to TRBJ2-2, with TRBD1 matching 9 bases. The CDR3 sequence is 18 residues long. Losses at the gene ends were 6 bases for V and 4 bases for J; bases not matched to a gene: 15. Germline V CDR1 and CDR2: LNHDA, SQIVND (reference sequence). CDR3 bases: TGTGCCAGTAGGCTGGGACAGGGAGAGTTTAAAGTCACCGGGGAGCTGTTTTTT. The encoded protein is CASRLGQGEFKVTGELFF. Filled out from reference TRBV19 and TRBJ2-2, the complete variable domain reads DGGITQSPKYLFRKEGQNVTLSCEQNLNHDAMYWYRQDPGQGLRLIYYSQIVNDFQKGDIAEGYSVSREKKESFPLTVTSAQKNPTAFYLCASRLGQGEFKVTGELFFGEGSRLTVL.

The rearrangement links TRBV7-9 to TRBJ2-1; D possibly corresponds to TRBD2 (5 bases). Trimming shortened V by 3 bases and J by 7 bases, and 13 bases separated the two germline ends. The CDR3 is 14 amino acids. Germline-derived CDR1 and CDR2 are SEHNR and FQNEAQ (reference sequence). CDR3 residues: CASSLAFSGNEQFF. CDR3 DNA sequence: TGTGCCAGCAGCTTGGCCTTCTCGGGAAATGAGCAGTTCTTC. The full variable domain, completed using reference TRBV7-9 and TRBJ2-1, is DTGVSQNPRHKITKRGQNVTFRCDPISEHNRLYWYRQTLGQGPEFLTYFQNEAQLEKSRLLSDRFSAERPKGSFSTLEIQRTEQGDSAMYLCASSLAFSGNEQFFGPGTRLTVL.

V and J are TRBV2 and TRBJ2-1; TRBD2 might be the D (6 bases). V lost 0 bases and J 1 base, leaving 10 bases between the germline ends. This CDR3 comprises 16 residues. CDR1 and CDR2 from the germline V gene are SNHLY and FYNNEI. CDR3 region: CASSEAEGGSYNEQFF. CDR3 coding DNA: TGTGCCAGCAGTGAAGCCGAGGGAGGATCCTACAATGAGCAGTTCTTC.

This sequence joins TRBV6-1 and TRBJ1-5; 7 bases align to TRBD1. CDR1 and CDR2 from the germline V gene are MNHNS and SASEGT. This CDR3 is built from 15 residues. After removal of 7 bases from V and 4 bases from J, the junction contained 10 bases not matched to a gene. The CDR3 DNA reads TGTGCCAGCATGGAGACAGGGAGGAGGAATCAGCCCCAGCATTTT. It yields the protein CASMETGRRNQPQHF.

This chain uses TRBV5-1 with TRBJ2-3; tentatively, D is TRBD2 (5 bases). Trimming removed 0 bases at V and 2 bases at J, with 13 bases between. The CDR3 spans 16 residues. The germline V gene encodes CDR1 SGHRS and CDR2 YFSETQ. The CDR3 coding sequence is TGCGCCAGCAGCTTGGCCGGGGTAGATACCACAGATACGCAGTATTTT. Its translation: CASSLAGVDTTDTQYF.

The gene calls are TRBV7-3 and TRBJ2-1; 7 positions match TRBD1. The CDR3 totals 14 residues. V shed 5 bases and J 4 bases; nucleotides not matched to a gene: 5. CDR1 is SGHTA, CDR2 FQGTGA, per germline. The CDR3 loop reads CASSRQGLYNEQFF. In DNA, the CDR3 is TGTGCCAGCAGCCGACAGGGCCTTTACAATGAGCAGTTCTTC.

The chain couples TRBV2 to TRBJ2-7; 7 bases line up with TRBD1. Germline V lookup: CDR1 SNHLY, CDR2 FYNNEI. This CDR3 has 14 amino acids. The trim removed 8 bases at V and 2 bases at J, leaving 9 bases unmatched. The CDR3 spells CASGARQGAYEQYF. CDR3 sequence (DNA): TGTGCCAGCGGGGCTCGACAGGGAGCCTACGAGCAGTACTTC.

The chain is built from TRBV6-1 and TRBJ2-7; TRBD2 agrees at 14 bases. Germline V CDR1 and CDR2: MNHNS, SASEGT. The CDR3 spans 16 residues. The ends lost 3 bases at V and 2 bases at J; junction bases unmatched: 3. This CDR3 is CASSDMGLAGAYEQYF. The CDR3 region has the DNA TGTGCCAGCAGTGATATGGGACTAGCGGGAGCCTACGAGCAGTACTTC.

This clone was seen a single time. This chain joins TRBV28 and TRBJ2-7, with D unresolved. Trimming cost V 6 bases and J 3 bases, with 18 bases left between them. CDR3 length: 15 residues. Germline loops: CDR1 MDHEN, CDR2 SYDVKM. CDR3: CASSPPRRSFYEQYF. CDR3 coding DNA: TGTGCCAGCAGCCCACCCCGTAGGAGCTTCTACGAGCAGTACTTC.

The chain uses TRBV6-1 and TRBJ1-3; tentatively, D is TRBD1 (5 bases). The CDR3 runs to 16 residues. V lost 3 bases, J lost 4 bases, and 16 bases lay in between. CDR1 MNHNS and CDR2 SASEGT come from the germline V gene. CDR3 loop: CASSDRASGVGNTIYF. CDR3 nucleotides: TGTGCCAGCAGTGACCGCGCGTCGGGGGTCGGAAACACCATATATTTT.

The chain carries TRBV9 and TRBJ2-5; the match to TRBD1 covers 9 bases. The CDR3 totals 16 residues. Germline CDR1 is SGDLS and CDR2 is YYNGEE. V lost 3 bases to trimming and J lost 4 bases; unmatched junction nucleotides: 10. In DNA, the CDR3 is TGTGCCAGCAGCGCCAGACAGGGGGGTGTTATAGAGACCCAGTACTTC. It is translated as CASSARQGGVIETQYF.

The rearrangement links TRBV5-1 to TRBJ1-2; 9 nucleotides agree with TRBD1. CDR3 length equals 16 residues. Unmatched junction bases numbered 7, after V lost 4 bases and J lost 0 bases. Germline CDR1 is SGHRS and CDR2 is YFSETQ. Here the CDR3 reads CASSPGQGITNYGYTF. CDR3 DNA: TGCGCCAGCAGCCCTGGACAGGGGATTACTAACTATGGCTACACCTTC.

The V and J genes are TRBV5-1 and TRBJ1-1; possibly TRBD1 for D (5 bases). Germline CDR1 reads SGHRS; CDR2 reads YFSETQ. Trimming shortened V by 0 bases and J by 4 bases, and 13 bases separated the two germline ends. This CDR3 is 15 amino acids long. CDR3 in DNA: TGCGCCAGCAGCTTGGCTCAGGGTAGAGGCACTGAAGCTTTCTTT. It specifies CASSLAQGRGTEAFF.

The J gene is TRBJ2-7, the V gene TRBV5-4; TRBD2 matches at 8 bases. The germline CDR1 and CDR2 sequences are SGHNT and YYREEE (reference sequence). There are 14 residues in the CDR3. V shed 5 bases and J 2 bases; nucleotides not matched to a gene: 6. CDR3 protein: CASSSGIDTYEQYF. DNA of the CDR3: TGTGCCAGCAGTAGCGGGATAGACACCTACGAGCAGTACTTC. The full variable domain, its missing parts supplied by reference TRBV5-4 and TRBJ2-7, is ETGVTQSPTHLIKTRGQQVTLRCSSQSGHNTVSWYQQALGQGPQFIFQYYREEENGRGNFPPRFSGLQFPNYSSELNVNALELDDSALYLCASSSGIDTYEQYFGPGTRLTVT.

The CDR3 loop is CAIRDRGYNEQFF. The CDR3 bases are TGTGCCATCCGGGACAGAGGATACAATGAGCAGTTCTTC. The V call is TRBV15, the J call TRBJ2-1, with 7 bases aligning to TRBD1. CDR3 size: 13 residues. Germline lookup yields CDR1 LNHNV and CDR2 YYDKDF (reference sequence). Unmatched junction bases numbered 7, after V lost 10 bases and J lost 4 bases.

This chain connects TRBV29-1 to TRBJ1-1; D unresolved. The CDR3 runs 12 residues. Germline loops: CDR1 SQVTM, CDR2 ANQGSEA. Trimming took 3 bases from V and 10 from J, leaving 15 bases between them. The CDR3, as DNA: TGCAGCGTTGAGAGCGTTAACCCTGGAGCTTTCTTT. Translated: CSVESVNPGAFF.

V usage is TRBV28 and J usage is TRBJ1-1; 10 bases are shared with TRBD1. J lost 5 bases, V lost 4 bases, and 7 bases had no gene match. The germline V gene has CDR1 MDHEN and CDR2 SYDVKM. The CDR3 totals 15 residues. The CDR3 DNA reads TGTGCCAGCAGTTCATCTGGGACAGGGGAGACTGAAGCTTTCTTT. Amino acids: CASSSSGTGETEAFF.

This clone was found once. The CDR3 nucleotides are TGTGCCAGCAGCGTAGCTGAGGGCCGGGGAGATACGCAGTATTTT. It yields the protein CASSVAEGRGDTQYF. The chain has TRBV9 and TRBJ2-3; a weak D match, TRBD2 (5 bases). Germline assignment: CDR1 SGDLS and CDR2 YYNGEE. V dropped 0 bases and J dropped 5 bases, with 13 bases sitting between them. The CDR3 contains 15 residues.

The rearrangement links TRBV2 to TRBJ2-5; weak D call: TRBD2 (6 bases). The V end lost 9 bases, the J end lost 9 bases, and 14 bases lay between the germline ends. This CDR3 contains 11 residues. CDR1 SNHLY and CDR2 FYNNEI come from the germline V gene. CDR3 in amino acids: CASRDSPAQYF. DNA for the CDR3: TGTGCCAGTAGGGACTCCCCGGCCCAGTACTTC. Based on the CDR3 plus reference TRBV2 and TRBJ2-5, the full variable domain is EPEVTQTPSHQVTQMGQEVILRCVPISNHLYFYWYRQILGQKVEFLVSFYNNEISEKSEIFDDQFSVERPDGSNFTLKIRSTKLEDSAMYFCASRDSPAQYFGPGTRLLVL.

The chain combines TRBV6-1 with TRBJ2-4; D gene uncertain. CDR1 is MNHNS and CDR2 is SASEGT in the germline V gene. The length of the CDR3 is 14 residues. V lost 4 bases and J lost 5, with 12 bases in between. The chain's CDR3 is CASSASSFQNIQYF. CDR3 DNA sequence: TGTGCCAGCAGTGCCTCGAGTTTCCAAAACATTCAGTACTTC.

This clone occurred once. The chain joins TRBV28 to TRBJ2-1, with unresolved D. Germline-derived CDR1 and CDR2 are MDHEN and SYDVKM. V gave up 6 bases and J gave up 7 bases, with 13 bases separating them. The CDR3 consists of 13 residues. CDR3 sequence reads: CASSLDGVNEQFF. The CDR3, as DNA: TGTGCCAGCAGCTTAGACGGAGTGAATGAGCAGTTCTTC.

The J gene is TRBJ2-7, the V gene TRBV15; D is ambiguous. The CDR3 consists of 12 residues. Trimming took 3 bases from V and 1 from J, leaving 4 bases between them. Germline lookup yields CDR1 LNHNV and CDR2 YYDKDF (reference sequence). The CDR3 here is CATSSTSYEQYF. The CDR3, as DNA: TGTGCCACCAGCAGCACATCCTACGAGCAGTACTTC.